The present T cell receptor beta chain was sequenced within a study of T-cell reconstitution after alpha-beta-depleted transplantation in children. General observations from the study: It was newly produced T cells that mostly accounted for T-cell counts and diversity one year after transplant. Expanded graft clones, several hundred of them, were reportedly the source of alpha-beta T cells about two months after transplant. Certain patients had high TCRbeta diversity at day 60, and it came from recipient T cells and thymic progenitors that survived.

This clonotype was observed a few times. Antigen unknown. Unique molecular identifiers featured in how the TCRbeta library was prepared. In TCRdb, the PCR reads were re-called with MiXCR into one record per CDR3 protein. The data show 250,000 or so distinct CDR3 sequences, 20% to 30% seen once. This clonotype originated in a female patient under 10 years old who had a stem cell transplant for congenital amegakaryocytic thrombocytopenia, so the T cells may come from the graft donor. The sample here was PBMCs, mostly from graft donor cells, taken 360 days after TCRalphabeta/CD19-depleted stem cell transplant.

The CDR3: CASSRSGGHTGELFF. The CDR3 nucleotides are TGTGCCAGCAGCCGGTCGGGGGGGCACACCGGGGAGCTGTTTTTT. The gene calls are TRBV11-2 and TRBJ2-2; 8 bases align to TRBD2. The ends lost 5 bases at V and 3 bases at J; junction bases unmatched: 5. The CDR3 contains 15 residues. Germline V gene lookup returns CDR1 SGHAT and CDR2 FQNNGV. The whole variable domain, filled in from reference TRBV11-2 and TRBJ2-2, reads EAGVAQSPRYKIIEKRQSVAFWCNPISGHATLYWYQQILGQGPKLLIQFQNNGVVDDSQLPKDRFSAERLKGVDSTLKIQPAKLEDSAVYLCASSRSGGHTGELFFGEGSRLTVL.